Each of the 32 T cell receptor beta chains below was sequenced from the same sample in a study of siplizumab effects on memory and regulatory T cells. The repertoire was sequenced with immunoSEQ multiplex PCR; TCRdb's copy has only in-frame clones and lacks some. Among some 110,000 clones listed, around 93% were seen once. The sequenced sample consisted of CD4+ T cells sorted from blood. Every receptor here comes from a human donor in good health.

The rearrangement links TRBV2 to TRBJ1-1; weak D call: TRBD1 (6 bases). This CDR3 contains 15 residues. V lost 4 bases, J lost 3 bases, and 15 bases lay in between. CDR1 and CDR2 from the germline V gene are SNHLY and FYNNEI. CDR3 residues: CASSVRGAGDTEAFF. The CDR3 nucleotides read TGTGCCAGCAGTGTCCGGGGGGCAGGGGACACTGAAGCTTTCTTT. Filled out from reference TRBV2 and TRBJ1-1, the complete variable domain reads EPEVTQTPSHQVTQMGQEVILRCVPISNHLYFYWYRQILGQKVEFLVSFYNNEISEKSEIFDDQFSVERPDGSNFTLKIRSTKLEDSAMYFCASSVRGAGDTEAFFGQGTRLTVV.

This clone was recorded once. Other DNA sequences in the sample encode the same CDR3. V gene TRBV5-6 combines with J gene TRBJ1-2, with 8 bases identical to TRBD1. J lost 4 bases, V lost 4 bases, and 3 bases had no gene match. The germline V gene encodes CDR1 SGHDT and CDR2 YYEEEE. The CDR3 has 13 residues. CDR3 region: CASSRGQGYGYTF. In DNA form, the CDR3 reads TGTGCCAGCAGCAGAGGACAGGGCTATGGCTACACCTTC.

The chain links TRBV5-1 to TRBJ1-1; the match to TRBD1 covers 9 bases. Germline V gene lookup returns CDR1 SGHRS and CDR2 YFSETQ. Germline trimming cut 0 bases from V and 6 bases from J; bases unmatched to any gene: 6. The CDR3 runs 15 residues. This chain's CDR3 is CASSLEGDRVSEAFF. In DNA, the CDR3 is TGCGCCAGCAGCTTGGAGGGGGACAGGGTATCTGAAGCTTTCTTT.

V and J are TRBV5-1 and TRBJ1-6, with D unclear. V shed 0 bases and J shed 8 bases, with 15 bases lying between them. Germline CDR1 and CDR2: SGHRS and YFSETQ. This CDR3 spans 16 amino acids. In DNA, the CDR3 is TGCGCCAGCAGCTTGGCAGGCAGTACCGTGTATTCACCCCTCCACTTT. Translation gives CASSLAGSTVYSPLHF.

The genes are TRBV29-1 and TRBJ2-1; D call uncertain. The CDR3 has 12 residues. Deletions cut 4 bases from V and 7 bases from J, with 11 bases between. CDR1 and CDR2 from the germline V gene are SQVTM and ANQGSEA. CDR3 in amino acids: CSVGTNGNEQFF. The CDR3 region has the DNA TGCAGCGTTGGGACGAACGGGAATGAGCAGTTCTTC.

This chain uses TRBV5-1 with TRBJ2-7; D is possibly TRBD1 (6 bases). V lost 1 base to trimming and J lost 4 bases, with 12 bases between them. Germline CDR1 reads SGHRS; CDR2 reads YFSETQ. CDR3 length: 14 residues. CDR3: CASSLSQGVYEQYF. The CDR3 coding sequence is TGCGCCAGCAGCTTGTCACAGGGTGTATACGAGCAGTACTTC.

This sequence joins TRBV19 and TRBJ1-2; unclear D gene. CDR1 is LNHDA, CDR2 SQIVND, per germline (reference sequence). The length of the CDR3 is 12 residues. The V and J ends lost 4 bases and 7 bases respectively, with 10 bases between them. The CDR3 is CASSTRGGGYTF. In DNA form, the CDR3 reads TGTGCCAGTAGTACCCGAGGTGGTGGCTACACCTTC.

This chain connects TRBV18 to TRBJ2-1; 10 bases fit TRBD1. V shed 8 bases, J shed 4 bases, and the junction held 17 bases outside the gene matches. CDR1 and CDR2 from the germline V gene are KGHSH and LQKENI. CDR3 length: 18 residues. This CDR3 is CASASGQGSIGEYNEQFF. In nucleotides, the CDR3 is TGTGCCAGCGCCTCGGGACAGGGGTCGATTGGAGAATACAATGAGCAGTTCTTC. Based on the CDR3 plus reference TRBV18 and TRBJ2-1, the full variable domain is NAGVMQNPRHLVRRRGQEARLRCSPMKGHSHVYWYRQLPEEGLKFMVYLQKENIIDESGMPKERFSAEFPKEGPSILRIQQVVRGDSAAYFCASASGQGSIGEYNEQFFGPGTRLTVL.

The rearrangement links TRBV30 to TRBJ1-1; D uncertain. Trimming took 5 bases from V and 9 from J, leaving 16 bases between them. The germline gives CDR1 GTSNPN, CDR2 SVGIG (reference sequence). The CDR3 extends over 12 amino acids. CDR3 protein: CAWLRSADKAFF. As DNA, the CDR3 is TGTGCCTGGCTCAGATCCGCTGATAAAGCTTTCTTT.

The chain has TRBV7-2 and TRBJ2-7; D perhaps matches TRBD2 (5 bases). Between the trimmed V and J ends, which lost 1 base and 4 bases, there was a span of 11 bases. CDR1 and CDR2 (germline): SGHTA, FQGNSA. The CDR3 covers 14 residues. The CDR3: CASSLVTGRYEQYF. The CDR3 DNA reads TGTGCCAGCAGCTTAGTAACGGGAAGATACGAGCAGTACTTC.

V is TRBV2 and J is TRBJ1-6, with D tentatively TRBD1 (5 bases). Trimming left V 6 bases short and J 8 bases short, with 14 bases between. CDR1 and CDR2 (germline): SNHLY, FYNNEI. The length of the CDR3 is 14 residues. The CDR3 DNA is TGTGCCAGCAGAGACAGTAGGCGTCATTCACCCCTCCACTTT. Residues: CASRDSRRHSPLHF. Using reference TRBV2 and TRBJ1-6 for the parts outside the CDR3, the full variable domain is EPEVTQTPSHQVTQMGQEVILRCVPISNHLYFYWYRQILGQKVEFLVSFYNNEISEKSEIFDDQFSVERPDGSNFTLKIRSTKLEDSAMYFCASRDSRRHSPLHFGNGTRLTVT.

V and J are TRBV4-1 and TRBJ1-4; 7 bases align to TRBD1. The CDR3 spans 19 residues. V trimming: 1 base; J trimming: 0 bases; junction bases outside the gene matches: 11. CDR1 is MGHRA, CDR2 YSYEKL, per germline. In nucleotides, the CDR3 is TGCGCCAGCAGCCAAGTCGTATCGACAGGGTACACAACTAATGAAAAACTGTTTTTT. Translation: CASSQVVSTGYTTNEKLFF.

The chain is built from TRBV19 and TRBJ2-1, with D unresolved. The length of the CDR3 is 14 residues. Germline V lookup: CDR1 LNHDA, CDR2 SQIVND (reference sequence). Trimming shortened V by 2 bases and J by 1 base, and 6 bases separated the two germline ends. The CDR3 nucleotides are TGTGCCAGTAGTATATCAGCGTCCTACAATGAGCAGTTCTTC. Amino acids: CASSISASYNEQFF.

This chain links TRBV5-1 with TRBJ1-1; 10 bases match TRBD1. Germline loops: CDR1 SGHRS, CDR2 YFSETQ. The CDR3 runs 12 residues. V was clipped by 4 bases and J by 8 bases; unmatched bases: 2. Written as DNA, the CDR3 is TGCGCCAGCAGCGGGGGACAGGGGGAAGCTTTCTTT. Residues: CASSGGQGEAFF. The full variable domain, with the rest looked up from reference TRBV5-1 and TRBJ1-1, is KAGVTQTPRYLIKTRGQQVTLSCSPISGHRSVSWYQQTPGQGLQFLFEYFSETQRNKGNFPGRFSGRQFSNSRSEMNVSTLELGDSALYLCASSGGQGEAFFGQGTRLTVV.

This chain links TRBV11-3 with TRBJ1-1; 7 positions agree with TRBD1. Germline V gene data show CDR1 as SGHNT and CDR2 as YENEEA. The CDR3 is 13 residues long. V trimming: 10 bases; J trimming: 2 bases; junction bases outside the gene matches: 7. CDR3 loop: CATRGGGNTEAFF. In nucleotides, the CDR3 is TGTGCCACCCGAGGGGGCGGAAACACTGAAGCTTTCTTT. The whole variable domain, remainder taken from reference TRBV11-3 and TRBJ1-1, is EAGVVQSPRYKIIEKKQPVAFWCNPISGHNTLYWYLQNLGQGPELLIRYENEEAVDDSQLPKDRFSAERLKGVDSTLKIQPAELGDSAVYLCATRGGGNTEAFFGQGTRLTVV.

V and J are TRBV6-1 and TRBJ2-7; 8 nucleotides align to TRBD2. The CDR3 is made up of 15 amino acids. The V gene's germline CDR1 is MNHNS and CDR2 SASEGT. J gave up 4 bases and V 6 bases, and 11 bases lay outside the gene matches. This CDR3 is CASRPGLVALYEQYF. DNA for the CDR3: TGTGCCAGCAGACCGGGACTAGTTGCACTTTACGAGCAGTACTTC.

This clone was recorded only once. The chain joins TRBV19 to TRBJ2-3; TRBD2 aligns across 7 bases. Trimming removed 5 bases from V and 3 bases from J; junction bases left unmatched: 5. Germline V gene sequence: CDR1 LNHDA, CDR2 SQIVND (reference sequence). This CDR3 has 14 amino acids. CDR3 residues: CASSLTSQTDTQYF. As DNA, the CDR3 is TGTGCCAGTAGTCTGACTAGCCAAACAGATACGCAGTATTTT.

This chain connects TRBV11-2 to TRBJ2-7; 8 positions match TRBD1. CDR1 and CDR2 (germline): SGHAT, FQNNGV. The CDR3 length is 17 residues. After removal of 0 bases from V and 3 bases from J, the junction contained 10 bases not matched to a gene. The DNA of the CDR3 is TGTGCCAGCAGCTTAGACTGGTCAGGGACAGGAGACTACGAGCAGTACTTC. Protein sequence: CASSLDWSGTGDYEQYF. Complete variable domain (other parts from reference TRBV11-2 and TRBJ2-7): EAGVAQSPRYKIIEKRQSVAFWCNPISGHATLYWYQQILGQGPKLLIQFQNNGVVDDSQLPKDRFSAERLKGVDSTLKIQPAKLEDSAVYLCASSLDWSGTGDYEQYFGPGTRLTVT.

In this sample, this clone turned up once. This CDR3 reads CASSGGQRLSYEQYF. In nucleotides, the CDR3 is TGTGCCAGCAGTGGGGGACAGCGGCTTTCCTACGAGCAGTACTTC. V is TRBV6-1 and J is TRBJ2-7; 7 bases are shared with TRBD1. The CDR3 has 15 amino acids. CDR1 and CDR2 from the germline V gene are MNHNS and SASEGT. V lost 4 bases, J lost 1 base, and 7 bases stayed unmatched.

The rearrangement uses TRBV15 and TRBJ1-1; 9 bases agree with TRBD1. This CDR3 region has 15 residues. CDR1 LNHNV and CDR2 YYDKDF come from the germline V gene (reference sequence). Trimming cost V 1 base and J 1 base; bases outside gene matches: 1. CDR3 nucleotides: TGTGCCACCAGCAGAGGGGGACAGGGGAACACTGAAGCTTTCTTT. It yields the protein CATSRGGQGNTEAFF.

This chain connects TRBV5-4 to TRBJ2-7; maybe TRBD2 (6 bases). The V gene lost 4 bases and the J gene lost 0 bases, with 17 bases spanning the gap. The germline V gene encodes CDR1 SGHNT and CDR2 YYREEE (reference sequence). This CDR3 has 16 residues. CDR3 coding DNA: TGTGCCAGCAGCCCAAACACCGGGACTTCCTCCTACGAGCAGTACTTC. Its translation is CASSPNTGTSSYEQYF.

The chain employs TRBV4-2 and TRBJ1-6, with D possibly matching TRBD1 (6 bases). The length of the CDR3 is 14 residues. Germline V gives CDR1 LGHNA, CDR2 YNFKEQ. V was trimmed by 0 bases and J by 7 bases, leaving 7 bases between them. The DNA of the CDR3 is TGTGCCAGCAGCCAAGAAAGGGGGAATTCACCCCTCCACTTT. This encodes CASSQERGNSPLHF.

J is TRBJ1-2 and V is TRBV30; a possible D gene is TRBD1 (5 bases). The CDR3 contains 13 residues. Germline values: CDR1 GTSNPN, CDR2 SVGIG (reference sequence). Trimming removed 2 bases from V and 3 bases from J, with 10 bases in between. CDR3 DNA sequence: TGTGCCTGGAGTCTAAAGGGGTACTATGGCTACACCTTC. It codes for CAWSLKGYYGYTF. The variable domain in full, completed from reference TRBV30 and TRBJ1-2, reads SQTIHQWPATLVQPVGSPLSLECTVEGTSNPNLYWYRQAAGRGLQLLFYSVGIGQISSEVPQNLSASRPQDRQFILSSKKLLLSDSGFYLCAWSLKGYYGYTFGSGTRLTVV.

The chain is built from TRBV9 and TRBJ1-1, with a weak D call TRBD1 (6 bases). The CDR3 extends over 14 amino acids. Germline V gene data show CDR1 as SGDLS and CDR2 as YYNGEE. The V gene lost 5 bases and the J gene lost 6 bases, with 17 bases spanning the gap. The chain's CDR3 is CASRDGPRGSEAFF. CDR3 sequence (DNA): TGTGCCAGCAGGGATGGGCCCAGGGGATCTGAAGCTTTCTTT.

The rearrangement joins TRBV18 to TRBJ2-3; D might be TRBD2 (7 bases). This CDR3 has 17 residues. The V end was cut by 4 bases, the J end by 2 bases, with 19 bases between. CDR1 is KGHSH and CDR2 is LQKENI in the germline V gene. In DNA, the CDR3 is TGTGCCAGCTCACGGTTTCCGCAGGGGACTAACACAGATACGCAGTATTTT. Amino acids: CASSRFPQGTNTDTQYF.

V usage is TRBV27 and J usage is TRBJ1-2; TRBD1 might be the D (5 bases). The germline V and J ends were trimmed by 5 bases and 2 bases, with 12 bases remaining between them. In germline, CDR1 is MNHEY, CDR2 SMNVEV (reference sequence). CDR3 length: 14 amino acids. The CDR3 nucleotides are TGTGCCAGCAGTAAGGGGTCCGCAAACTATGGCTACACCTTC. Its protein product is CASSKGSANYGYTF.

The V and J genes are TRBV9 and TRBJ2-5; 11 nucleotides align to TRBD2. Germline V gene lookup returns CDR1 SGDLS and CDR2 YYNGEE. Trimming at V came to 0 bases and at J to 5 bases, leaving 9 bases not matched to a gene. CDR3 length: 17 amino acids. As DNA, the CDR3 is TGTGCCAGCAGCGTAGGGGAACTAGCGGGAGTAACTGAGACCCAGTACTTC. It codes for CASSVGELAGVTETQYF.

The rearrangement joins TRBV27 to TRBJ2-7; the match to TRBD1 covers 11 bases. V trimming: 4 bases; J trimming: 5 bases; junction bases outside the gene matches: 7. The CDR3 is 15 residues long. CDR1 and CDR2 from the germline V gene are MNHEY and SMNVEV (reference sequence). The CDR3 nucleotides read TGTGCCAGCAGTTCCCCGGGACAGGGGGTCCACGAGCAGTACTTC. Translating it yields CASSSPGQGVHEQYF.

This chain joins TRBV5-1 and TRBJ2-1, with D hard to call. The CDR3 extends over 12 amino acids. CDR1 and CDR2 (germline): SGHRS, YFSETQ. The V end was cut by 1 base, the J end by 2 bases, with 1 base between. The CDR3 DNA reads TGCGCCAGCAGCTTGCCCTACAATGAGCAGTTCTTC. Translating it yields CASSLPYNEQFF. The full variable domain, completed using reference TRBV5-1 and TRBJ2-1, is KAGVTQTPRYLIKTRGQQVTLSCSPISGHRSVSWYQQTPGQGLQFLFEYFSETQRNKGNFPGRFSGRQFSNSRSEMNVSTLELGDSALYLCASSLPYNEQFFGPGTRLTVL.

The DNA for the CDR3 is TGTGCCAGCAAGGGAGTTATGAACACTGAAGCTTTCTTT. It yields the protein CASKGVMNTEAFF. The chain links TRBV6-5 to TRBJ1-1; D gene unclear. V gave up 7 bases and J gave up 0 bases, with 9 bases separating them. This CDR3 spans 13 amino acids. Germline assignment: CDR1 MNHEY and CDR2 SVGAGI.

CDR3 coding DNA: TGTGCCAGCAGCCAAGAGATATACAGTCCCTACGAGCAGTACTTC. Translated, it gives CASSQEIYSPYEQYF. The chain uses TRBV14 and TRBJ2-7; D not certain. The germline CDR1 and CDR2 sequences are SGHDN and FVKESK. The CDR3 consists of 15 residues. Between the trimmed V and J ends, which lost 0 bases and 2 bases, there was a span of 11 bases.

This chain uses TRBV4-1 with TRBJ2-1; the D is unclear. CDR1 MGHRA and CDR2 YSYEKL come from the germline V gene. This CDR3 region has 17 residues. Trimming removed 0 bases at V and 1 base at J, with 13 bases between. The CDR3 is CASSQDPGAKSYNEQFF. The CDR3 DNA sequence: TGCGCCAGCAGCCAAGATCCTGGCGCGAAGTCCTACAATGAGCAGTTCTTC.